These T cell receptor beta chains were read from a single sample in a study of T cell responses to AZD1222 COVID-19 vaccine. Libraries were prepared by immunoSEQ multiplex PCR; TCRdb keeps only in-frame clonotypes and omits some of them. The sample records about 140,000 clones, around 90% being singletons. The sequenced sample was peripheral blood, obtained 28 days after the second AZD1222 dose. These receptors were collected from an adult who received the AZD1222 COVID-19 vaccine. Each CDR3 is given with its conserved first and last residue. The D gene is left open where the match is weak. A clone size is listed for some rows: how often the clone was seen (once, few, many), or a class if it is expanded.

DNA: TGCGCCAGCAGTTCCCACTTAGGAGGGGTGGGCATGAACACTGAAGCTTTCTTT
CDR3: CASSSHLGGVGMNTEAFF
size: few
V: TRBV5-1
D: .
J: TRBJ1-1

DNA: TGCGCCAGCAGCTCCGGACAGCCTAGCACAGATACGCAGTATTTT
CDR3: CASSSGQPSTDTQYF
size: .
V: TRBV5-1
D: .
J: TRBJ2-3

DNA: TGTGCCAGCAGCTCGCTAGCGCCGAGCTCCTACAATGAGCAGTTCTTC
CDR3: CASSSLAPSSYNEQFF
size: .
V: TRBV5-6
D: .
J: TRBJ2-1

DNA: TGTGCCAGCTCACCGGGACAGGGCCAAGAGACCCAGTACTTC
CDR3: CASSPGQGQETQYF
size: .
V: TRBV18
D: TRBD1
J: TRBJ2-5

DNA: TGTGCCAGCACGCTCAGGGACAGCACTAGCAATCAGCCCCAGCATTTT
CDR3: CASTLRDSTSNQPQHF
size: few
V: TRBV28
D: TRBD1
J: TRBJ1-5

DNA: TGTGCCAGCAGCCAAATGCTGGGGGGGGTTGGCGAGCAGTACTTC
CDR3: CASSQMLGGVGEQYF
size: .
V: TRBV3-1/TRBV3-2
D: TRBD2
J: TRBJ2-7

DNA: TGTGCCAGCAGCTTAGGGGACAGGTTGGGTGAAAAACTGTTTTTT
CDR3: CASSLGDRLGEKLFF
size: .
V: TRBV11-2
D: TRBD1
J: TRBJ1-4

DNA: TGTGCCATTGAAGACTCTGGGGCCAACGTCCTGACTTTC
CDR3: CAIEDSGANVLTF
size: .
V: TRBV28
D: .
J: TRBJ2-6

DNA: TGTGCCAGCAGCGTAGACAACCCTTTTCCCACTCACAATGAAAAACTGTTTTTT
CDR3: CASSVDNPFPTHNEKLFF
size: .
V: TRBV9
D: .
J: TRBJ1-4

DNA: TGTGCCAGCAGTCGGACGGGACAGGCCCTGTTAGGGGTTTCAGATACGCAGTATTTT
CDR3: CASSRTGQALLGVSDTQYF
size: .
V: TRBV6-2/TRBV6-3
D: TRBD1
J: TRBJ2-3

DNA: TGTGCCAGCAGCACGATCGAGGGAAGCTACTTC
CDR3: CASSTIEGSYF
size: .
V: TRBV13
D: .
J: TRBJ2-7

DNA: TGTGCCAGCAGTTTCTCGGTCGGGGATTCCAAAAACATTCAGTACTTC
CDR3: CASSFSVGDSKNIQYF
size: .
V: TRBV28
D: .
J: TRBJ2-4

DNA: TGTGCCAGCAGCAAAGGGGGGGGTTATTACGAGCAGTACTTC
CDR3: CASSKGGGYYEQYF
size: .
V: TRBV11-2
D: .
J: TRBJ2-7

DNA: TGTGCCACCAACCACAGGGTCGACACTGAAGCTTTCTTT
CDR3: CATNHRVDTEAFF
size: .
V: TRBV15
D: .
J: TRBJ1-1

DNA: TGTGCCAGTAGTATGAGGATTTACAATGAGCAGTTCTTC
CDR3: CASSMRIYNEQFF
size: .
V: TRBV19
D: .
J: TRBJ2-1

DNA: TGTGCCAGTAGTATATCTAGCGGGAGGATGGGGGAGACCCAGTACTTC
CDR3: CASSISSGRMGETQYF
size: few
V: TRBV19
D: TRBD2
J: TRBJ2-5

DNA: TGTGCCAGTGGGGGACACGAGCAGTACTTC
CDR3: CASGGHEQYF
size: .
V: TRBV6-5
D: .
J: TRBJ2-7